This T cell receptor beta chain derives from a study of T cell responses to AZD1222 COVID-19 vaccine. Study conclusions and caveats: Regions left unmutated in variants are reportedly the target of nearly half of spike-specific TCRs. None of the repertoires were sampled until the peak T cell response had passed.

As for this clone: Its matching antigen is unknown.

Sequencing was performed with immunoSEQ multiplex PCR; in TCRdb, only in-frame clones are kept and a portion is missing. The profile shows more than 120,000 clones, almost 90% of them singletons. The CDR3 sequence is 13 residues long. V lost 4 bases and J lost 7, with 13 bases in between. Germline CDR1 is LNHDA and CDR2 is SQIVND (reference sequence). The sequence came from an adult who received the AZD1222 COVID-19 vaccine. This chain links TRBV19 with TRBJ1-2; D might be TRBD1 (6 bases). Sequencing was performed on peripheral blood, taken 28 days after the second AZD1222 dose. This CDR3 is CASSSSGAPGYTF. CDR3 coding DNA: TGTGCCAGTAGTAGCTCGGGGGCGCCTGGCTACACCTTC.